The 2 T cell receptor beta chains below were found in one sample sequenced in a study of OX40 agonist ivuxolimab in advanced cancers. Only in-frame clones appear in the TCRdb table, and some are missing; sequencing was by immunoSEQ multiplex PCR. This sample has roughly 80,000 clones, with more than 75% found just once. Sequencing was performed on CD4+ or CD8+ T cells sorted from blood, taken in a trial of the OX40 agonist ivuxolimab. The receptors shown here come from an adult with an advanced solid tumor such as melanoma, head and neck, liver or kidney cancer.

This clone has more than one count but fewer than ten. The chain joins TRBV21-1 to TRBJ1-6. TRBV21-1 is designated a pseudogene. CDR3 length: 11 amino acids. The CDR3 region is CASSKYSPLHF. The DNA of the CDR3 is TGTGCCAGCAGCAAGTATTCACCCCTCCACTTT.

V gene TRBV19 combines with J gene TRBJ2-1; D is unresolved. Germline V gene sequence: CDR1 LNHDA, CDR2 SQIVND (reference sequence). The CDR3 has 17 residues. V was trimmed by 0 bases and J by 2 bases, leaving 14 bases between them. The CDR3 loop reads CASSIDQGSITYNEQFF. CDR3 sequence (DNA): TGTGCCAGTAGTATAGATCAAGGCAGTATCACCTACAATGAGCAGTTCTTC. Using reference TRBV19 and TRBJ2-1 for the parts outside the CDR3, the full variable domain is DGGITQSPKYLFRKEGQNVTLSCEQNLNHDAMYWYRQDPGQGLRLIYYSQIVNDFQKGDIAEGYSVSREKKESFPLTVTSAQKNPTAFYLCASSIDQGSITYNEQFFGPGTRLTVL.